The 24 T cell receptor beta chains listed next were all sequenced from one sample in a study of somatic mutations in cytotoxic T cells in rheumatoid arthritis. TCRdb's table, derived via immunoSEQ multiplex PCR, lists solely in-frame clones and lacks some. Of over 2,000 clones in the sample, approximately 84% were seen once. Sequences were obtained from CD8+ T cells sorted from blood. These receptor sequences come from an adult with rheumatoid arthritis.

Comment on this clone: This sequence may be a read error, since a much larger clone differs from it by one base. This chain connects TRBV27 to TRBJ2-5; 9 nucleotides align to TRBD2. CDR3 length: 15 amino acids. The germline CDR1 and CDR2 sequences are MNHEY and SMNVEV (reference sequence). CDR3 sequence: CASRERGASQEAQYF. DNA for the CDR3: TGTGCCAGCAGGGAGCGGGGGGCTAGCCAAGAGGCCCAGTACTTC.

This chain joins TRBV13 and TRBJ2-1, with 9 bases identical to TRBD2. The length of the CDR3 is 17 residues. The germline V gene encodes CDR1 PRHDT and CDR2 FYEKMQ (reference sequence). With 3 bases clipped from V and 0 bases from J, the junction kept 6 bases outside the gene matches. The CDR3 DNA follows: TGTGCCAGCAGCTTGGCGGGGGGGCGGAGCTCCTACAATGAGCAGTTCTTC. Encoded protein: CASSLAGGRSSYNEQFF.

The rearrangement links TRBV9 to TRBJ2-5; 14 nucleotides agree with TRBD2. The V gene's germline CDR1 is SGDLS and CDR2 YYNGEE. J lost 3 bases, V lost 3 bases, and 4 bases had no gene match. The CDR3 extends over 16 amino acids. CDR3 residues: CASSETSGGAEETQYF. CDR3 nucleotide sequence: TGTGCCAGCAGCGAGACTAGCGGGGGGGCGGAAGAGACCCAGTACTTC.

The CDR3 DNA reads TGTGCCAGCAGTTACTCTTCGGGAGGGACAGATACGCAGTATTTT. Translating gives CASSYSSGGTDTQYF. The rearrangement links TRBV6-5 to TRBJ2-3; 8 bases line up with TRBD2. V lost 0 bases, J lost 3 bases, and 2 bases stayed unmatched. The CDR3 extends over 15 amino acids. Germline V gene lookup returns CDR1 MNHEY and CDR2 SVGAGI.

This rearrangement joins TRBV14 to TRBJ2-5; D is perhaps TRBD2 (6 bases). The germline V and J ends were trimmed by 4 bases and 11 bases, with 17 bases remaining between them. CDR1 is SGHDN, CDR2 FVKESK, per germline. CDR3 size: 13 residues. Written as DNA, the CDR3 is TGTGCCAGCAGCCCTCGGGAGACAGCGAGGCAGTACTTC. Translated, it gives CASSPRETARQYF.

V usage is TRBV9 and J usage is TRBJ1-1; D is unclear. This CDR3 has 14 amino acids. From germline, CDR1 is SGDLS and CDR2 YYNGEE. Trimming took 0 bases from V and 0 from J, leaving 6 bases between them. This CDR3 reads CASSVGSMNTEAFF. The DNA of the CDR3 is TGTGCCAGCAGCGTAGGCAGCATGAACACTGAAGCTTTCTTT.

This clone was counted between two and nine times. V gene TRBV10-2 combines with J gene TRBJ2-3, with 9 bases matching TRBD2. Looked up from germline, CDR1 is WSHSY and CDR2 is SAAADI. After removal of 0 bases from V and 2 bases from J, the junction contained 6 bases not matched to a gene. The CDR3 is 17 amino acids. In nucleotides, the CDR3 is TGCGCCAGCAGTGAGTCGCCTAGCGGGGTCATCACAGATACGCAGTATTTT. Translation: CASSESPSGVITDTQYF.

The rearrangement uses TRBV9 and TRBJ1-5; D is ambiguous. From germline, CDR1 is SGDLS and CDR2 YYNGEE. The CDR3 has 14 residues. The V and J ends lost 0 bases and 0 bases respectively, with 4 bases between them. The CDR3 region has the DNA TGTGCCAGCAGCGTAGGGTATAGCAATCAGCCCCAGCATTTT. Amino acid sequence: CASSVGYSNQPQHF.

This chain links TRBV2 with TRBJ2-7; 8 bases are a match to TRBD2. The J segment lost 5 bases and the V segment lost 8 bases, leaving 11 bases of the junction unmatched. CDR3 length: 14 residues. Germline CDR1 and CDR2: SNHLY and FYNNEI. The CDR3 sequence: CASGDRGGPHEQYF. Written as DNA, the CDR3 is TGTGCCAGCGGGGACCGGGGGGGCCCCCACGAGCAGTACTTC.

This clone was counted a single time. The chain combines TRBV5-6 with TRBJ2-5; D may be TRBD1 or TRBD2 (7 bases each). The V end lost 1 base, the J end lost 10 bases, and 11 bases lay between the germline ends. CDR1 and CDR2 from the germline V gene are SGHDT and YYEEEE. The CDR3 covers 12 residues. The DNA for the CDR3 is TGTGCCAGCAGCTTGCAGGGGGGGAACCAGTACTTC. The encoded protein is CASSLQGGNQYF.

The count of this clone is one. The V call is TRBV19, the J call TRBJ1-1; TRBD1 matches at 11 bases. The CDR3 consists of 18 residues. V dropped 5 bases and J dropped 0; count of bases not matched to a gene: 11. Germline V gene lookup returns CDR1 LNHDA and CDR2 SQIVND (reference sequence). CDR3 in amino acids: CASSRTPGQGGMNTEAFF. DNA of the CDR3: TGTGCCAGTAGTCGAACTCCGGGACAGGGGGGGATGAACACTGAAGCTTTCTTT.

This clone has a single count. The chain joins TRBV6-4 to TRBJ2-1; the match to TRBD2 covers 9 bases. Germline V gene lookup returns CDR1 MRHNA and CDR2 SNTAGT. The CDR3 is made up of 15 amino acids. V trimming: 3 bases; J trimming: 1 base; junction bases outside the gene matches: 1. Here the CDR3 DNA reads TGTGCCAGCAGTGAGAGCGGGGGGTCCTACAATGAGCAGTTCTTC. It specifies CASSESGGSYNEQFF.

This clone has only one observation. V is TRBV4-2 and J is TRBJ1-1; no definite D call. The V gene's germline CDR1 is LGHNA and CDR2 YNFKEQ. The ends were cut back, 1 base at V and 2 bases at J, with 11 bases in the middle. CDR3 length equals 15 residues. The CDR3 bases are TGTGCCAGCAGCCAAGGGGGTTTCGCTAACACTGAAGCTTTCTTT. It encodes CASSQGGFANTEAFF.

The chain combines TRBV4-1 with TRBJ1-1, with a tentative D call TRBD1 (5 bases). The CDR3 runs to 14 residues. Trimming stripped 1 base from V and 1 base from J, with 7 bases between. CDR1 and CDR2 from the germline V gene are MGHRA and YSYEKL. CDR3 DNA: TGCGCCAGCAGCCAAGGGGGGGGGAACACTGAAGCTTTCTTT. It codes for CASSQGGGNTEAFF.

The V call is TRBV7-3, the J call TRBJ2-2; 15 positions match TRBD2. The CDR3 is made up of 16 amino acids. Germline V gives CDR1 SGHTA, CDR2 FQGTGA. J lost 6 bases, V lost 4 bases, and 3 bases had no gene match. The CDR3 sequence is CASSSWTSGGAGELFF. CDR3 nucleotide sequence: TGTGCCAGCAGCTCCTGGACTAGCGGGGGGGCCGGGGAGCTGTTTTTT.

The chain carries TRBV11-2 and TRBJ1-1; D may be TRBD1 (5 bases). The CDR3 is 13 amino acids. From germline, CDR1 is SGHAT and CDR2 FQNNGV. V was pared by 1 base and J by 9 bases, with 12 bases between. The CDR3 coding sequence is TGTGCCAGCAGCTTAGGCTGGGACGGCAAAGCTTTCTTT. This sequence encodes CASSLGWDGKAFF. The variable domain in full, with the rest retrieved from reference TRBV11-2 and TRBJ1-1, is EAGVAQSPRYKIIEKRQSVAFWCNPISGHATLYWYQQILGQGPKLLIQFQNNGVVDDSQLPKDRFSAERLKGVDSTLKIQPAKLEDSAVYLCASSLGWDGKAFFGQGTRLTVV.

The V call is TRBV27, the J call TRBJ2-5; possible D gene TRBD2, 5 bases. The CDR3 consists of 13 residues. CDR1 MNHEY and CDR2 SMNVEV come from the germline V gene (reference sequence). The ends were cut back, 5 bases at V and 7 bases at J, with 14 bases in the middle. In nucleotides, the CDR3 is TGTGCCAGCAGTGATCCTGGAGGAGTGACCCAGTACTTC. Encoded protein: CASSDPGGVTQYF.

The chain uses TRBV6-5 and TRBJ2-7; 7 bases are a match to TRBD2. The germline gives CDR1 MNHEY, CDR2 SVGAGI. This CDR3 has 14 amino acids. Unmatched junction bases numbered 6, after V lost 5 bases and J lost 2 bases. The CDR3 DNA follows: TGTGCCAGCAGTCCAAGAGCGGGGACCTACGAGCAGTACTTC. As protein: CASSPRAGTYEQYF.

The genes are TRBV7-2 and TRBJ2-7; 8 bases match TRBD1. Losses at the gene ends were 6 bases for V and 4 bases for J; bases not matched to a gene: 11. Germline assignment: CDR1 SGHTA and CDR2 FQGNSA. CDR3 length: 15 amino acids. CDR3 bases: TGTGCCAGCAGTAGGGGGGCAGGGGGCAGGTACGAGCAGTACTTC. Translated: CASSRGAGGRYEQYF.

This chain joins TRBV18 and TRBJ1-1; no definite D call. Trimming left V 2 bases short and J 1 base short, with 2 bases between. The CDR3 spans 12 residues. Germline CDR1 is KGHSH and CDR2 is LQKENI. As DNA, the CDR3 is TGTGCCAGCTCACCAGAGAACACTGAAGCTTTCTTT. Its protein product is CASSPENTEAFF.

This clone was seen a handful of times. The gene calls are TRBV27 and TRBJ2-1; D ambiguous. V lost 1 base, J lost 9 bases, and 10 bases lay in between. Germline CDR1 MNHEY, CDR2 SMNVEV (reference sequence). The CDR3 is made up of 13 amino acids. The CDR3 nucleotides are TGTGCCAGCAGTTTATGGTGGCCGCGTGAGCAGTTCTTC. Translation: CASSLWWPREQFF.

The chain employs TRBV4-3 and TRBJ2-7; D possibly corresponds to TRBD1 (6 bases). Germline CDR1 LGHNA, CDR2 YSLEER. The CDR3 extends over 14 amino acids. Trimming stripped 0 bases from V and 2 bases from J, with 8 bases between. CDR3 loop: CASSQEEGAYEQYF. CDR3 bases: TGCGCCAGCAGCCAAGAAGAGGGGGCCTACGAGCAGTACTTC.

This clone has a single count. J is TRBJ1-6 and V is TRBV28; a weak D match, TRBD1 (6 bases). There are 17 residues in the CDR3. The germline V gene encodes CDR1 MDHEN and CDR2 SYDVKM. Trimming left V 6 bases short and J 6 bases short, with 21 bases between. CDR3 loop: CASSSNRVNVGNSPLHF. CDR3 nucleotides: TGTGCCAGCAGCTCCAACAGGGTTAATGTTGGTAATTCACCCCTCCACTTT.

The chain combines TRBV9 with TRBJ2-7; D gene unclear. Germline CDR1 SGDLS, CDR2 YYNGEE. V lost 2 bases and J 0 bases, leaving 9 bases between the germline ends. The CDR3 totals 14 residues. CDR3 nucleotides: TGTGCCAGCAGCGTTGACCAAAGCTCCTACGAGCAGTACTTC. Residues: CASSVDQSSYEQYF.